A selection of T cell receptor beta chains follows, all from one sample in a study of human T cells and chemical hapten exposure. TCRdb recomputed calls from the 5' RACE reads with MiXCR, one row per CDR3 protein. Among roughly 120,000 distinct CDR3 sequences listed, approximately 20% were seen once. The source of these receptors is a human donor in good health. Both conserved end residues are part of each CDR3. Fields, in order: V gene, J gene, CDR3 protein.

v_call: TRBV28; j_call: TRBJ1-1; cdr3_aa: CASSFYRVFDTEAFF
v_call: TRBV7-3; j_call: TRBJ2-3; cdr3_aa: CASSLRAATDTQYF
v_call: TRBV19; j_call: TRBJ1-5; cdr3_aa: CASSMIGQGAIQPQHF
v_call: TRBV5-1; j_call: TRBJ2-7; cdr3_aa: CASSSRTGQTYEQYF
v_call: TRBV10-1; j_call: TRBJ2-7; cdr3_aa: CASSDIGLALGEQYF
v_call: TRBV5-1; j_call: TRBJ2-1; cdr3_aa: CASSNTGSSYNEQFF
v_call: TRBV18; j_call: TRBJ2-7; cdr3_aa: CASSPLDVSEQYF
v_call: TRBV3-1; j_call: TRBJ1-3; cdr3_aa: CASSSILRLDLRNTIYF
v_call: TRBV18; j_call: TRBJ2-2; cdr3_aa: CASSPSAVRAGELFF
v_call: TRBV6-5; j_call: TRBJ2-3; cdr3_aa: CASSYFGENTDTQYF
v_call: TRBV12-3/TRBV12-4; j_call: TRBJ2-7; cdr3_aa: CASSCGGEQYF
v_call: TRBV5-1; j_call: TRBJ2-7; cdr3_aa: CASSSGPEGLGHLQYF
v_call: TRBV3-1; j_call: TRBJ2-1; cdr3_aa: CASSQEGLGWAGGTYNEQFF
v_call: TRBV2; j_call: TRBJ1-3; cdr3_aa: CASSVSGAGGNTIYF
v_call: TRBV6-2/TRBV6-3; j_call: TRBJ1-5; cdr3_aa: CASRSTGVGQPQHF
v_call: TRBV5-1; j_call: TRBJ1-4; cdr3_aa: CASSRGQDATNEKLFF
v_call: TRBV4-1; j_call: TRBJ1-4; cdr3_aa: CASSRLGGVGEKLFF
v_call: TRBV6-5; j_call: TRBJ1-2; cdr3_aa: CASSFQKGYGYTF
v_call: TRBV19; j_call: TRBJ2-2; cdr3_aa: CASSKGQANTGELFF
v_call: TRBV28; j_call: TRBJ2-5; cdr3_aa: CASSLVWELKRSQYF
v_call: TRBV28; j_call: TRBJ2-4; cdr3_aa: CASSLLVGLAKNIQYF
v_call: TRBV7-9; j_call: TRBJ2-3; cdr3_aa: CASSSTSSRGIADTQYF
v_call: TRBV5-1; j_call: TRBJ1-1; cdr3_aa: CASSLEGTGATTEAFF
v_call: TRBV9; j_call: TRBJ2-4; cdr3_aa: CASSDDGSAKNIQYF
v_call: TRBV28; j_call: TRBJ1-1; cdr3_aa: CASRRRWGLREAFF
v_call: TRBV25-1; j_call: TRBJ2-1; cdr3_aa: CASSPLAGRGNEQFF
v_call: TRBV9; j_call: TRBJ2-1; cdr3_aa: CASSVDPPGAVYNEQFF
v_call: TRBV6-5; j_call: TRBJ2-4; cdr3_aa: CASSGGDSLAKNIQYF
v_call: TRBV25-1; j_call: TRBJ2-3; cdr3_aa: CASSEFGRVGDTQYF